This entry concerns a single T cell receptor beta chain. Per the original methods: Quantification of nucleated cells was approximated via reference gene primer amplification. Some clones are missing from TCRdb's copy, which holds only in-frame ones; the method was immunoSEQ multiplex PCR. V, J and clone size are those of that table, while D and trimming were read from the DNA. The sample contains roughly 30,000 clones, roughly nine tenths of which appear only once. This sample was included in a study of blood T cell repertoires in COVID-19. For the study at large: From the United States, Italy and Spain came samples of acute and convalescent COVID-19. In each case, the material was cDNA or gDNA derived from T cells, B-cell-depleted T cells, or PBMCs.

V trimming: 3 bases; J trimming: 6 bases; junction bases outside the gene matches: 19. Per the germline V gene, CDR1 is KGHDR and CDR2 is SFDVKD. CDR3 length equals 19 residues. Sequencing used peripheral blood. The chain joins TRBV24-1 to TRBJ2-1; 7 nucleotides line up with TRBD2. The TCR was taken from a man aged 55 to 70 with acute or convalescent COVID-19. The CDR3: CATSDPGGERPTSCNEQFF. In nucleotides, the CDR3 is TGTGCCACCAGTGATCCCGGCGGGGAGCGGCCGACTAGCTGCAATGAGCAGTTCTTC.